The rows below give T cell receptor beta chains drawn from one sample of a study of T-cell reconstitution after alpha-beta-depleted transplantation in children. TCRdb re-analysed the PCR reads in MiXCR, keeping a single row per CDR3 protein. The data contain roughly 350,000 distinct CDR3 sequences, 10% of them singletons. The sample was PBMCs from the stem cell graft donor, taken from the stem cell graft. The receptors were sampled from a human donor who donated a stem cell graft to a child with acute lymphoblastic leukemia. CDR3s include the opening cysteine and the closing phenylalanine or tryptophan. Fields, in order: CDR3 DNA, CDR3 protein, D gene, J gene, clone size, V gene. The D gene is left open where the match is weak. Expanded clones are given a class, and other clones once, few, many or no size at all.

TGCGCCAGCAGCTTGGCGGTCGCGAACACCGGGGAGCTGTTTTTT,CASSLAVANTGELFF,NA,TRBJ2-2,few,TRBV5-1
TGTGCCAGCACTCTAAATACCGGGACAGGGATTACCGGGGAGCTGTTTTTT,CASTLNTGTGITGELFF,TRBD1,TRBJ2-2,many,TRBV6-2/TRBV6-3
TGTGCCAGCAGTTTGGGTTCCTGGCTAGCGCCCCGTACCGAGCAGTACTTC,CASSLGSWLAPRTEQYF,NA,TRBJ2-7,many,TRBV12-3/TRBV12-4
TGCGCCAGCAGTCCTGGGACTAGCGGGATACCGTCCTACGAGCAGTACTTC,CASSPGTSGIPSYEQYF,TRBD2,TRBJ2-7,few,TRBV5-1
TGCAGCGTTGTGCTAGGCGCAGCCTCAGATACGCAGTATTTT,CSVVLGAASDTQYF,NA,TRBJ2-3,many,TRBV29-1
TGCGCCAGCAGCTTGGGGGGACAGGCGAAGAGCTACACCTTC,CASSLGGQAKSYTF,TRBD1,TRBJ1-2,few,TRBV5-1
TGTGCCAGCAGGTCATACGGAGACAATGAGCAGTTCTTC,CASRSYGDNEQFF,NA,TRBJ2-1,many,TRBV7-8
TGCGCCAGCAGCCAAGATTCAGCAGCAACTAATGAAAAACTGTTTTTT,CASSQDSAATNEKLFF,NA,TRBJ1-4,few,TRBV4-3
TGTGCTAGTGGCCACATGACAGGGGGCGCGGATACGCAGTATTTT,CASGHMTGGADTQYF,TRBD1,TRBJ2-3,NA,TRBV12-5
TGCGCCAGCAGCTTGTATGCTGGTGAAAAACTGTTTTTT,CASSLYAGEKLFF,NA,TRBJ1-4,NA,TRBV5-1
TGTGCCATCACTCCAGGGGGCGGTCAGCCCCAGCATTTT,CAITPGGGQPQHF,TRBD1,TRBJ1-5,few,TRBV28
TGCAGTGCTAGATCCCACAGACAGGGCGGGGAGCAGTACTTC,CSARSHRQGGEQYF,TRBD1,TRBJ2-7,many,TRBV20-1
TGTGCCAGCAGTCCCCGGACTAGCCCCTCCCCAGATACGCAGTATTTT,CASSPRTSPSPDTQYF,TRBD2,TRBJ2-3,few,TRBV12-3/TRBV12-4
TGTGCCAGCAGCCAACTCGGGGGGGGACTAGGACCAGACGAGCAGTACTTC,CASSQLGGGLGPDEQYF,TRBD2,TRBJ2-7,NA,TRBV3-1
TGTGCCAGCAGCTCCCAGGGTTCGGGTGGCTACACCTTC,CASSSQGSGGYTF,NA,TRBJ1-2,NA,TRBV7-2
TGCGCCAGCAGCCCCCTCGGGCCGAGCACAGATACGCAGTATTTT,CASSPLGPSTDTQYF,NA,TRBJ2-3,many,TRBV5-1
TGTGCCAGCAGTCTCGGGACATTACACGGCTACACCTTC,CASSLGTLHGYTF,NA,TRBJ1-2,few,TRBV7-8
TGTGCCAGCAGCCTTACTAGCGGAAGATACAATGAGCAGTTCTTC,CASSLTSGRYNEQFF,TRBD2,TRBJ2-1,many,TRBV11-2
TGCTGTGGGGCCCCGGCGCTATACAGGACAGATACGCAGTATTTT,CCGAPALYRTDTQYF,NA,TRBJ2-3,NA,TRBV20-1
TGCAGTGCTAGAGATCTAGGGTTCGAGCAGTACTTC,CSARDLGFEQYF,NA,TRBJ2-7,NA,TRBV20-1
TGTGCCAGCAGTCCCGGCGGACTAGCGGGAGTAGGCTCCTACAATGAGCAGTTCTTC,CASSPGGLAGVGSYNEQFF,TRBD2,TRBJ2-1,NA,TRBV11-1
TGCAGTGCTGGTCGGACAGGGACCTACAATGAGCAGTTCTTC,CSAGRTGTYNEQFF,TRBD1,TRBJ2-1,few,TRBV20-1
TGCGCCAGCAGCTTGGCTCAAATCGGGGAGACCCAGTACTTC,CASSLAQIGETQYF,NA,TRBJ2-5,NA,TRBV5-1
TGTGCCAGCAGTTTAATACCCCCACGTAGCAATCAGCCCCAGCATTTT,CASSLIPPRSNQPQHF,NA,TRBJ1-5,NA,TRBV28
TGTGCCAGCAGACGGACGGGCACAGATACGCAGTATTTT,CASRRTGTDTQYF,NA,TRBJ2-3,many,TRBV6-2/TRBV6-3
TGCGCCAGCAGCTTGTCGCTTCTTGGGGAGAGCTCCTATAATTCACCCCTCCACTTT,CASSLSLLGESSYNSPLHF,NA,TRBJ1-6,few,TRBV5-1
TGTGCCAGCAGTCCGGGGACTAGCGGGAGTGAGACCCAGTACTTC,CASSPGTSGSETQYF,TRBD2,TRBJ2-5,many,TRBV28
TGTGCCACCAGCAGAGATTCGGGCGGCTACGAGCAGTACTTC,CATSRDSGGYEQYF,NA,TRBJ2-7,NA,TRBV15
TGCAGTGCTATTAATCTGGGGGCGGGAGGAGGGTCCGACGAGCAGTACTTC,CSAINLGAGGGSDEQYF,TRBD2,TRBJ2-7,few,TRBV20-1
TGTGCCAGCAGTGCAGCGGGAGACACCGGGGAGCTGTTTTTT,CASSAAGDTGELFF,TRBD2,TRBJ2-2,few,TRBV25-1